These 8 T cell receptor beta chains share one sample of origin, sequenced in a study of T cells in Graves' hyperthyroidism and ophthalmopathy. RNA transcripts provided the source from which TCR beta CDR3 regions were amplified. The HTBI primer set was used in a first-round RT-PCR of the TCR CDR3. TCRdb passed the multiplex PCR reads through MiXCR, listing each CDR3 protein once. Here the sample spans hundreds of thousands of distinct CDR3 sequences, just under 45% being singletons. Sequenced input: peripheral blood or thyroid tissue (not recorded which). These receptors originate from an adult man with Graves' disease, either hyperthyroidism or ophthalmopathy (not recorded which).

This clonotype showed up just a few times. Relative to the germline gene, one junction end is altered; a read error may explain this. This sequence joins TRBV10-3 and TRBJ1-5; D remains unclear. The CDR3 totals 14 residues. Looked up from germline, CDR1 is ENHRY and CDR2 is SYGVKD. CDR3 in amino acids: CASSELLGDQPQHF. The CDR3 bases are TGTGCCAGCAGTGAACTCTTAGGCGATCAGCCCCAGCATTTT.

On this clonotype: Given a much more abundant clone one base away, this may be a read error. The CDR3 loop is CASSEGFSYGYTF. The CDR3 DNA is TGTGCCAGCAGTGAGGGGTTCAGCTATGGCTACACCTTC. The chain combines TRBV2 with TRBJ1-2; no definite D call. The CDR3 is made up of 13 amino acids. The germline V gene encodes CDR1 SNHLY and CDR2 FYNNEI. Trimming stripped 3 bases from V and 4 bases from J, with 9 bases between.

In this sample, this clonotype turned up once. A read error is possible here, since a much larger clone lies one base away. The gene calls are TRBV7-2 and TRBJ2-5, with 9 bases identical to TRBD2. The germline V gene encodes CDR1 SGHTA and CDR2 FQGNSA. The CDR3 loop spans 16 amino acids. V dropped 2 bases and J dropped 6; count of bases not matched to a gene: 10. CDR3 residues: CASSLLVAGDGQTQYF. CDR3 nucleotide sequence: TGTGCCAGCAGCTTACTAGTAGCGGGAGACGGACAGACCCAGTACTTC.

This clonotype was seen a single time. V and J are TRBV7-9 and TRBJ1-1; TRBD1 agrees at 7 bases. CDR1 is SEHNR and CDR2 is FQNEAQ in the germline V gene (reference sequence). This CDR3 spans 16 amino acids. The J segment lost 5 bases and the V segment lost 1 base, leaving 10 bases of the junction unmatched. CDR3 sequence reads: CASSLGTGEVETEAFF. As DNA, the CDR3 is TGTGCCAGCAGCTTAGGTACAGGGGAGGTGGAGACTGAAGCTTTCTTT.

V gene TRBV7-6 combines with J gene TRBJ1-1, with 9 bases matching TRBD1. The CDR3 consists of 18 residues. The V gene end was trimmed by 0 bases and the J gene end by 4 bases; junction bases not matched to a gene: 12. The V gene's germline CDR1 is SGHVS and CDR2 FNYEAQ. Here the CDR3 reads CASSLAGGTGIDITEAFF. The CDR3 DNA sequence: TGTGCCAGCAGCTTAGCTGGGGGGACAGGGATAGATATCACTGAAGCTTTCTTT. The entire variable domain, with the rest obtained from reference TRBV7-6 and TRBJ1-1, is as follows: GAGVSQSPRYKVTKRGQDVALRCDPISGHVSLYWYRQALGQGPEFLTYFNYEAQQDKSGLPNDRFSAERPEGSISTLTIQRTEQRDSAMYRCASSLAGGTGIDITEAFFGQGTRLTVV.

This clonotype was seen many times. J is TRBJ1-1 and V is TRBV7-2; D remains unclear. V lost 5 bases to trimming and J lost 5 bases, with 18 bases between them. From germline, CDR1 is SGHTA and CDR2 FQGNSA. This CDR3 is 15 amino acids long. The CDR3 sequence is CASSPLVGFITEAFF. CDR3 sequence (DNA): TGTGCCAGCAGCCCCTTGGTGGGATTTATTACTGAAGCTTTCTTT.

The CDR3 reads CAIGRVGLNTEAFF. CDR3 DNA: TGTGCCATCGGGAGGGTGGGTTTGAACACTGAAGCTTTCTTT. This chain uses TRBV10-3 with TRBJ1-1; D not resolved. Germline V lookup: CDR1 ENHRY, CDR2 SYGVKD. The CDR3 is 14 amino acids. Trimming took 8 bases from V and 0 from J, leaving 13 bases between them.

V gene TRBV9 combines with J gene TRBJ2-5; no definite D call. V was cut by 4 bases and J by 11 bases, with 18 bases left in between. Germline CDR1 and CDR2: SGDLS and YYNGEE. This CDR3 is 13 amino acids long. DNA of the CDR3: TGTGCCAGCAGCCAAGATAATCTGGCTCATCAGTACTTC. It codes for CASSQDNLAHQYF. The whole variable domain, filled in from reference TRBV9 and TRBJ2-5, reads DSGVTQTPKHLITATGQRVTLRCSPRSGDLSVYWYQQSLDQGLQFLIQYYNGEERAKGNILERFSAQQFPDLHSELNLSSLELGDSALYFCASSQDNLAHQYFGPGTRLLVL.